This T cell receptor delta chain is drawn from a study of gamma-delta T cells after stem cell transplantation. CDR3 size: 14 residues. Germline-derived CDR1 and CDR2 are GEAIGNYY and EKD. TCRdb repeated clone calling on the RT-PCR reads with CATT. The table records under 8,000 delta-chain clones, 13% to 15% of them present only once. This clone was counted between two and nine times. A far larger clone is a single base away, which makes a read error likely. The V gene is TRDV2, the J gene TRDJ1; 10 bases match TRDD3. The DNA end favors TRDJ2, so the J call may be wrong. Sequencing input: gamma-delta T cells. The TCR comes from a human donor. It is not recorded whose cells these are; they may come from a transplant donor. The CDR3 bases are TGTGCCTGCGATACTGGGGGATCGACAGCACAACTCTTCTTT. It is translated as CACDTGGSTAQLFF.